The T cell receptor beta chain described here comes from a study of blood T cell repertoires in COVID-19. Study-level information: T cells, B-cell-depleted T cells, or PBMCs provided the cDNA or gDNA that served as material.

V shed 3 bases and J shed 2 bases, with 16 bases lying between them. Per the germline V gene, CDR1 is DFQATT and CDR2 is SNEGSKA (reference sequence). This CDR3 comprises 16 residues. Study processing details: Using reference gene primer amplification, nucleated cell counts were estimated. Some clones are missing from TCRdb's copy, which holds only in-frame ones; the method was immunoSEQ multiplex PCR. V and J calls and clone size follow that table, whereas D and trimming were derived from the DNA. The table includes approximately 300,000 clones, about 90% detected once. Recruited during active infection, patients (from Seattle) were subsequently followed longitudinally.

The sequencing sample was made of peripheral blood. This chain connects TRBV20-1 to TRBJ1-4, with a tentative D call TRBD1 (5 bases). This receptor was taken from a woman in her thirties with COVID-19, enrolled during active disease. The CDR3 loop reads CSASQGANPTNEKLFF. CDR3 coding DNA: TGCAGTGCTAGTCAGGGCGCTAATCCCACTAATGAAAAACTGTTTTTT.